Only a few counts were recorded for the clone carrying this TCR beta chain. The antigen remains undetermined. Germline V gene lookup returns CDR1 MNHNY and CDR2 SVGAGI (reference sequence). CDR3 size: 16 residues. V was trimmed by 2 bases and J by 0 bases, leaving 8 bases between them. The data were taken from a study of T-cell memory formation after mild COVID-19. The wider study: Largely, TCR clusters stayed within a single donor.

General study findings and limits: The appearance of some responding clones in pre-infection memory suggested that cross-reactive memory joined. A second wave expanding day 15 to 37 was CD4+-biased; contracting clones were balanced.

Barcoded TCR alpha and TCR beta cDNA libraries with UMIs came from 5'RACE using constant-segment primers. MiXCR, applied by TCRdb to the 5' RACE reads, yields one record per CDR3 protein. The repertoire holds under 300,000 distinct CDR3 sequences, around 10% seen once, with approximately 20% in the top ten. The clonotype comes from a man between 18 and 29 years old who had mild COVID-19 (a few samples of this study predate the infection). Cell type and time point are not known. The chain carries TRBV6-6 and TRBJ1-6; D is unresolved. The sample taken for sequencing was PBMCs or a T cell subset sorted from them (not recorded which). In nucleotides, the CDR3 is TGTGCCAGCAGTTACGGGTTGAGCTCCTATAATTCACCCCTCCACTTT. Amino acids: CASSYGLSSYNSPLHF.